There are many counts of the clone carrying this T cell receptor beta chain. The sequenced fragment ends 3 residues before the CDR3 boundary, so the rest is inferred from the germline J gene. This entry is derived from a study of T cell clonality in common variable immunodeficiency. The assay was immunoSEQ multiplex PCR, and TCRdb's table has in-frame clones only and misses some. In total the sample includes approximately 42,000 clones, none of them seen once. Germline V gives CDR1 DFQATT, CDR2 SNEGSKA (reference sequence). The V end lost 4 bases, the J end lost 7 bases, and 20 bases lay between the germline ends. The length of the CDR3 is 15 residues.

The receptor was isolated from a person between 18 and 69 years old in good health. This chain uses TRBV20-1 with TRBJ2-1; perhaps TRBD1 as D (6 bases). Sequencing was carried out using peripheral blood mononuclear cells. The CDR3 spells CSATDWGRVHNEQFF. The DNA read from the CDR3 is TGCAGTGCTACGGACTGGGGGCGCGTTCATAATGAG.